The 24 T cell receptor beta chains reported below all come from one sample, sequenced in a study of blood T cell dynamics during melanoma immunotherapy. The time point was: week 3, after first cycle of checkpoint inhibitor. TCRdb's copy holds only in-frame clones and misses some; the assay was immunoSEQ multiplex PCR. The sample carries about 16,000 clones, less than 95% recorded once. The input for sequencing was effector memory CD8+ T cells from blood, taken from a patient treated with checkpoint blockade. The receptors shown here come from a human donor with melanoma.

The V call is TRBV25-1, the J call TRBJ2-5; TRBD2 agrees at 7 bases. The V segment lost 9 bases and the J segment 3 bases; nucleotides outside the gene matches: 4. This CDR3 region has 12 residues. The germline gives CDR1 MGHDK, CDR2 SYGVNS. CDR3 residues: CARTSREETQYF. The CDR3 DNA sequence: TGTGCCAGGACTAGCAGGGAAGAGACCCAGTACTTC. Together with reference TRBV25-1 and TRBJ2-5, the CDR3 gives the full variable domain: EADIYQTPRYLVIGTGKKITLECSQTMGHDKMYWYQQDPGMELHLIHYSYGVNSTEKGDLSSESTVSRIRTEHFPLTLESARPSHTSQYLCARTSREETQYFGPGTRLLVL.

The chain has TRBV9 and TRBJ2-7, with 10 bases aligning to TRBD1. Germline loops: CDR1 SGDLS, CDR2 YYNGEE. The CDR3 covers 15 residues. The trim removed 4 bases at V and 5 bases at J, leaving 9 bases unmatched. The CDR3 protein is CASSLWDRGVDEQYF. The CDR3 DNA is TGTGCCAGCAGCCTATGGGACAGGGGTGTCGACGAGCAGTACTTC.

The chain uses TRBV2 and TRBJ2-1; 9 bases are shared with TRBD2. V shed 4 bases, J shed 2 bases, and the junction held 3 bases outside the gene matches. The CDR3 sequence is 15 residues long. Germline V gene sequence: CDR1 SNHLY, CDR2 FYNNEI. The CDR3 DNA reads TGTGCCAGCAGTGCTTTAGCGGGAGCCTACAATGAGCAGTTCTTC. It codes for CASSALAGAYNEQFF.

The chain is built from TRBV11-1 and TRBJ2-1; the D gene could be TRBD1 or TRBD2 (5 bases each). The V and J ends lost 3 bases and 0 bases respectively, with 12 bases between them. The germline V gene encodes CDR1 SGHAT and CDR2 FQDESV (reference sequence). This CDR3 has 16 residues. The CDR3 loop is CASSLQRGHSYNEQFF. The CDR3 nucleotides read TGTGCCAGCAGCTTGCAACGGGGCCACTCCTACAATGAGCAGTTCTTC.

This clone was recorded only once. In DNA, the CDR3 is TGCGCCAGCGGGGAGTCGGGTGGCTACACCTTC. It codes for CASGESGGYTF. The gene calls are TRBV10-2 and TRBJ1-2; D is ambiguous. The ends were cut back, 8 bases at V and 7 bases at J, with 11 bases in the middle. Germline CDR1 reads WSHSY; CDR2 reads SAAADI. The CDR3 is 11 amino acids.

This clone was observed a handful of times. V and J are TRBV7-9 and TRBJ1-5; a possible D gene is TRBD1 (6 bases). Trimming shortened V by 0 bases and J by 9 bases, and 9 bases separated the two germline ends. Germline assignment: CDR1 SEHNR and CDR2 FQNEAQ (reference sequence). The CDR3 extends over 13 amino acids. The CDR3 region has the DNA TGTGCCAGCAGCTTAGCTACAGGGCGGCCCCAGCATTTT. Its translation: CASSLATGRPQHF.

The chain links TRBV28 to TRBJ2-5; 12 bases match TRBD2. The DNA matches TRBJ2-7 better at its end, which makes the J call doubtful. Germline V gives CDR1 MDHEN, CDR2 SYDVKM. CDR3 size: 14 residues. This chain's CDR3 is CASRGLAGAYEQYF. The CDR3 nucleotides read TGTGCCAGCAGGGGACTAGCGGGCGCCTACGAGCAGTACTTC.

V and J are TRBV10-3 and TRBJ2-3, with D possibly matching TRBD2 (7 bases). Trimming took off 6 bases at V and 4 bases at J, with 23 bases between the two ends. Germline V CDR1 and CDR2: ENHRY, SYGVKD. The CDR3 length is 17 residues. The DNA of the CDR3 is TGTGCCATCAGGGCGTGGGAGGGTCCCAGGGGAGCAGATACGCAGTATTTT. Its protein product is CAIRAWEGPRGADTQYF.

This chain joins TRBV10-2 and TRBJ2-7, with TRBD2 matching 8 bases. Germline-derived CDR1 and CDR2 are WSHSY and SAAADI. V shed 1 base, J shed 7 bases, and the junction held 6 bases outside the gene matches. This CDR3 is built from 14 residues. The CDR3 sequence is CASSEWPTSEEQYF. Written as DNA, the CDR3 is TGCGCCAGCAGTGAGTGGCCGACTAGCGAAGAGCAGTACTTC.

J is TRBJ2-7 and V is TRBV27; 7 bases line up with TRBD2. V shed 9 bases, J shed 6 bases, and the junction held 5 bases outside the gene matches. The CDR3 is 11 amino acids. Germline V gene lookup returns CDR1 MNHEY and CDR2 SMNVEV (reference sequence). In nucleotides, the CDR3 is TGTGCCAGTATGGGAGGGTCCGAGCAGTACTTC. It encodes CASMGGSEQYF.

The chain recombines TRBV11-2 with TRBJ1-1, with 7 positions matching TRBD1. CDR1 and CDR2 (germline): SGHAT, FQNNGV. The CDR3 spans 17 residues. V dropped 5 bases and J dropped 6; count of bases not matched to a gene: 18. As DNA, the CDR3 is TGTGCCAGCAGCCGTCGGACAGGAGAGTTGGGGGGGGCTGAAGCTTTCTTT. This sequence encodes CASSRRTGELGGAEAFF.

The chain recombines TRBV9 with TRBJ1-2, with D unresolved. The germline CDR1 and CDR2 sequences are SGDLS and YYNGEE. Trimming cost V 3 bases and J 10 bases, with 10 bases left between them. CDR3 length: 11 amino acids. This CDR3 is CASSAEGTYTF. The CDR3 coding sequence is TGTGCCAGCAGCGCGGAGGGTACCTACACCTTC. The whole variable domain, remainder taken from reference TRBV9 and TRBJ1-2, is DSGVTQTPKHLITATGQRVTLRCSPRSGDLSVYWYQQSLDQGLQFLIQYYNGEERAKGNILERFSAQQFPDLHSELNLSSLELGDSALYFCASSAEGTYTFGSGTRLTVV.

This sequence joins TRBV7-9 and TRBJ1-1; tentative D call: TRBD1 (5 bases). Germline V gives CDR1 SEHNR, CDR2 FQNEAQ (reference sequence). The V gene lost 5 bases and the J gene lost 1 base, with 11 bases spanning the gap. The CDR3 totals 14 residues. CDR3 sequence: CASSPRGGNTEAFF. The CDR3 bases are TGTGCCAGCAGCCCTCGGGGGGGGAACACTGAAGCTTTCTTT.

This clone was counted between two and nine times. The chain links TRBV28 to TRBJ1-5; D is undetermined. This CDR3 contains 12 residues. Germline V gene lookup returns CDR1 MDHEN and CDR2 SYDVKM. Between the trimmed V and J ends, which lost 6 bases and 0 bases, there was a span of 3 bases. CDR3 nucleotide sequence: TGTGCCAGCAGCCATAGCAATCAGCCCCAGCATTTT. Amino acid sequence: CASSHSNQPQHF.

Here the CDR3 DNA reads TGCGCCAGCAGCCTACGGGGAGAGCAGTTCTTC. This translates into CASSLRGEQFF. The V call is TRBV4-1, the J call TRBJ2-1, with a tentative D call TRBD2 (5 bases). Per germline, CDR1 MGHRA and CDR2 YSYEKL. V was cut by 4 bases and J by 10 bases, with 8 bases left in between. This CDR3 comprises 11 residues.

The rearrangement uses TRBV15 and TRBJ2-5; TRBD2 matches at 7 bases. The J call is doubtful: the DNA matches TRBJ2-7 better. The germline CDR1 and CDR2 sequences are LNHNV and YYDKDF (reference sequence). CDR3 length equals 14 residues. This CDR3 is CATRDAGVPYEQYF. DNA for the CDR3: TGTGCCACCAGGGACGCGGGGGTACCCTACGAGCAGTACTTC.

The genes are TRBV19 and TRBJ2-5; D might be TRBD1 or TRBD2, each matching 5 bases. With the DNA end fitting TRBJ2-7 better, the J assignment may be wrong. The germline V gene has CDR1 LNHDA and CDR2 SQIVND (reference sequence). This CDR3 has 11 amino acids. CDR3 sequence: CASSTGHEQYF. The CDR3 nucleotides are TGTGCCAGCTCGACGGGGCACGAGCAGTACTTC.

This chain joins TRBV27 and TRBJ1-4, with D unresolved. Germline-derived CDR1 and CDR2 are MNHEY and SMNVEV (reference sequence). V dropped 5 bases and J dropped 8 bases, with 12 bases sitting between them. This CDR3 comprises 13 residues. CDR3 loop: CASSATLREKLFF. In DNA form, the CDR3 reads TGTGCCAGCAGTGCGACTCTCCGGGAAAAACTGTTTTTT.

The CDR3 here is CASSPSVEQFF. In DNA, the CDR3 is TGCGCCAGCAGTCCCAGCGTAGAGCAGTTCTTC. This chain connects TRBV5-1 to TRBJ2-1; D unresolved. The CDR3 consists of 11 residues. From germline, CDR1 is SGHRS and CDR2 YFSETQ. The V gene lost 5 bases and the J gene lost 10 bases, with 10 bases spanning the gap.

The V gene is TRBV6-5, the J gene TRBJ2-7; 9 bases fit TRBD1. V shed 6 bases and J 4 bases; nucleotides not matched to a gene: 7. The CDR3 spans 14 residues. Germline V gene sequence: CDR1 MNHEY, CDR2 SVGAGI. CDR3 in DNA: TGTGCCAGCAGCGATAGGGACAGGGTGTACGAGCAGTACTTC. It encodes CASSDRDRVYEQYF.

The chain carries TRBV6-5 and TRBJ2-2; D is unclear. The CDR3 covers 14 residues. Trimming shortened V by 0 bases and J by 7 bases, and 9 bases separated the two germline ends. Germline CDR1 reads MNHEY; CDR2 reads SVGAGI. The CDR3 region has the DNA TGTGCCAGCAGTTACTCGGTCGAGGACGGGGAGCTGTTTTTT. Protein: CASSYSVEDGELFF.

In DNA form, the CDR3 reads TGCGCCAGCAGGGGGGGGCCAGAGACCCAGTACTTC. Its translation is CASRGGPETQYF. J is TRBJ2-5 and V is TRBV10-1; D may be TRBD2 (7 bases). CDR1 WNHNN and CDR2 SYGVQD come from the germline V gene (reference sequence). This CDR3 is built from 12 residues. Trimming took off 6 bases at V and 4 bases at J, with 9 bases between the two ends.

This chain uses TRBV28 with TRBJ2-2; no clear D. V dropped 3 bases and J dropped 6 bases, with 8 bases sitting between them. Germline V gene data show CDR1 as MDHEN and CDR2 as SYDVKM. This CDR3 is 13 amino acids long. In DNA form, the CDR3 reads TGTGCCAGCAGTTTTGGGGAATCCGGGGAGCTGTTTTTT. It yields the protein CASSFGESGELFF. The whole variable domain, remainder taken from reference TRBV28 and TRBJ2-2, is DVKVTQSSRYLVKRTGEKVFLECVQDMDHENMFWYRQDPGLGLRLIYFSYDVKMKEKGDIPEGYSVSREKKERFSLILESASTNQTSMYLCASSFGESGELFFGEGSRLTVL.

The chain links TRBV28 to TRBJ1-1; tentatively, D is TRBD1 (5 bases). This CDR3 has 14 residues. The V and J ends lost 5 bases and 6 bases respectively, with 16 bases between them. CDR1 MDHEN and CDR2 SYDVKM come from the germline V gene. The CDR3 here is CASSPGTGASEAFF. The CDR3 DNA is TGTGCCAGCAGTCCCGGGACGGGAGCCTCTGAAGCTTTCTTT.